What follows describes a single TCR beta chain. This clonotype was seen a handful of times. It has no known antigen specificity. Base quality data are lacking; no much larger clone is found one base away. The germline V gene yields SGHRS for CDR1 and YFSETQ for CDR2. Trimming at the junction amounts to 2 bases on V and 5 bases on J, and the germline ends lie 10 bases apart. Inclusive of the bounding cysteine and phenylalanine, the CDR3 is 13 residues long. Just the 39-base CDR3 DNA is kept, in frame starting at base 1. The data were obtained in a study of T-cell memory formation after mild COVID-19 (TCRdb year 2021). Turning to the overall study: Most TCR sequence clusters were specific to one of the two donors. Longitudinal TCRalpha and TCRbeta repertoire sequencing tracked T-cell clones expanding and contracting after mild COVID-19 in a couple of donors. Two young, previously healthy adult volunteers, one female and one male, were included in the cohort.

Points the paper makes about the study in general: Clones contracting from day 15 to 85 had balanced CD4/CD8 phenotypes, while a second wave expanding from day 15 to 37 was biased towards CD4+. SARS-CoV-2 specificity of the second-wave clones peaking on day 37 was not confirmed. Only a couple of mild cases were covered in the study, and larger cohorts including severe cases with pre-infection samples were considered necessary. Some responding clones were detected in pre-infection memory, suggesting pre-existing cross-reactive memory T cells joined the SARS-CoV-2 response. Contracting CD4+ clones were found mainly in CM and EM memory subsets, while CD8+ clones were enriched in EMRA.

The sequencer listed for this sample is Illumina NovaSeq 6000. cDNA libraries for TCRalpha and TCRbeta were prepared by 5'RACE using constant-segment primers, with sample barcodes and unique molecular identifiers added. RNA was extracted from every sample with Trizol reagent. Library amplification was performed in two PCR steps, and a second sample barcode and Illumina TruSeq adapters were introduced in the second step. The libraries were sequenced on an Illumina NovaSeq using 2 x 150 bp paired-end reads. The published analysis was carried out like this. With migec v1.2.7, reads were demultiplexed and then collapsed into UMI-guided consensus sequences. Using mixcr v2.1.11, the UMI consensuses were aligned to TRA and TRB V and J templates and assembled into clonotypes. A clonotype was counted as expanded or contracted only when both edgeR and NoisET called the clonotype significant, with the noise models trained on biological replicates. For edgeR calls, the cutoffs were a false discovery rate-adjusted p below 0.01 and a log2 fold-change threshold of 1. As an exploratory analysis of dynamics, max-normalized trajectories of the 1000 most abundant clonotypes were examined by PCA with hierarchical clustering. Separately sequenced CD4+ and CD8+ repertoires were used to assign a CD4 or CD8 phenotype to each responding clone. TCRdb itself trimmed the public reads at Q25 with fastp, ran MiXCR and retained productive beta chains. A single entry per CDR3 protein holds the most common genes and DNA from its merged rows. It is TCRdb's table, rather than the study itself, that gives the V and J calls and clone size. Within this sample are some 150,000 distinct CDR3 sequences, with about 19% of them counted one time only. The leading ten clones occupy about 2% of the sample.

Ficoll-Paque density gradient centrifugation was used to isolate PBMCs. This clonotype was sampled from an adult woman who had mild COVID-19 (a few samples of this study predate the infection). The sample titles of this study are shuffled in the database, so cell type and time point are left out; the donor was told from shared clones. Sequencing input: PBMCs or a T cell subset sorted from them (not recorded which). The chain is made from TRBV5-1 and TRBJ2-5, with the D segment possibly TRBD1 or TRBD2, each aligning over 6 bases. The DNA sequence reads TGCGCCAGCAGCTTAACAGGGAGGGAGACCCAGTACTTC. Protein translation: CASSLTGRETQYF.